This entry describes one TCR beta chain. Antigen specificity is unknown. These data originate in a study of shared clonotypes between healthy human individuals. Study-level findings and limits: What limited the represented genetic and exposure-history diversity was the small number of donors. Memory subsets generally showed smaller estimated richness than naive subsets did.

Authors' processing steps: Filtering of immunoSEQ junctional sequences could not match full-length read filtering. The repertoire was sequenced with immunoSEQ multiplex PCR; TCRdb's copy has only in-frame clones and lacks some. That table gives V, J and clone size, and the DNA gave D and trimming. This table has roughly 2.2 million clones, about 90% appearing once. Germline V lookup: CDR1 SGHDN, CDR2 FVKESK. The CDR3 spans 14 residues. Trimming cost V 4 bases and J 6 bases, with 12 bases left between them. The specimen was naive CD4+ T cells from PBMCs. The subset denotes: CD45RA+ positively selected. This clonotype originated in a young man in good health. Some clones in this sample may be carry-over from other donors' samples. The chain carries TRBV14 and TRBJ2-2; no clear D. In DNA form, the CDR3 reads TGTGCCAGCAGCCCCTCGAGGTTGGCCGGGGAGCTGTTTTTT. It specifies CASSPSRLAGELFF.